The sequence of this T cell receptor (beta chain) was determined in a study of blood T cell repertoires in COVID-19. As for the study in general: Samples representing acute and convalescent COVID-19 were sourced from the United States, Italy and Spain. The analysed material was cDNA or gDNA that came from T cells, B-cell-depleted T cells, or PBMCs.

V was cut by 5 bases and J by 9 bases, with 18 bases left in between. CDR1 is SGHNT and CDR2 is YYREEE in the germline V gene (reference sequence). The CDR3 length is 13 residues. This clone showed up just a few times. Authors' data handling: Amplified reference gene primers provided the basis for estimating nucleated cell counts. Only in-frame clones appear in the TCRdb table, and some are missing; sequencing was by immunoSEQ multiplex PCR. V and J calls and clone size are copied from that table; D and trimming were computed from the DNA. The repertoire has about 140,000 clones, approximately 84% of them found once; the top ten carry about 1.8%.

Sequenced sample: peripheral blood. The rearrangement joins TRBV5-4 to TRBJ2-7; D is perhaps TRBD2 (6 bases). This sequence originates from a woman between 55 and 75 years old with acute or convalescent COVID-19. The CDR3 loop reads CASSFSGERLQYF. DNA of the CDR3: TGTGCCAGCAGTTTTAGCGGAGAAAGATTGCAGTACTTC.